A selection of T cell receptor beta chains follows, all from one sample in a study of cytomegalovirus exposure and HLA in healthy donors. Here immunoSEQ multiplex PCR was the method, and the copy in TCRdb shows in-frame clones only, minus some. The sample records around 140,000 clones, roughly 73% being singletons. The sequencing input was PBMCs. These receptors were obtained from a female donor in good health and CMV-seronegative. Each CDR3 is given without its conserved first and last residue.

TRBV5-4	ASTPIPGGDTGELF
TRBV12-5	ASGLPLTGGSEKLF
TRBV21-1	ASAKGGRGTEAF
TRBV9	ASSVAPDQETQY
TRBV7-9	ASSTGQVPPNGYT
TRBV2	ASSRRTGGRQPQH
TRBV11-2	ASSPRTGYEGNQPQH
TRBV19	ASSPQGSPLH
TRBV4-2	ASSQSLLAGGGETQY
TRBV5-6	ASRTIDFYNEQF
TRBV27	ASSSRGTGGGYT
TRBV11-2	ASSLGLYEQY
TRBV5-1	ASSLGQANSGANVLT
TRBV4-1	ASSQTSGRVYEQY
TRBV11-2	ASSLISRGLTSYEQY
TRBV30	AWRGQGRSPLH
TRBV6-1	ASSPRFGYT
TRBV19	ASKTSSETQY
TRBV7-8	ASSFGEAFTEAF
TRBV29-1	SVGTGGNTEAF
TRBV6-6	ASSYPADGFSYEQY
TRBV7-7	ASSPITGGGHGYT
TRBV10-3	AISPITGNTEAF
TRBV28	ASRNLGTAADTQY
TRBV12-2	ASRFRQGRVTEAF
TRBV5-1	ASSLEGAYEQY
TRBV5-1	ASSLEDRGGYGYT
TRBV2	ASSRVGGRGSSYNEQF
TRBV4-1	ASSQERRDTDTQY
TRBV7-9	ASSPRGGGDTEAF
TRBV18	ASSPPGDRGIDGAF
TRBV5-4	ASSLAGSGNEQF
TRBV4-1	ASSQVRRSSGESYEQY
TRBV2	ASTMGQGYEQY
TRBV7-3	ASQSSVNTEAF
TRBV28	ASSEEAGKGYNEQF
TRBV5-4	ASSWGFRDRVYTDTQY
TRBV29-1	RRDRVIYEQY
TRBV29-1	SVAPRGQGYGYT
TRBV9	ASSPSGAQSWGEQF
TRBV25-1	ASSLLAGGHNTQY
TRBV7-8	ASSLVTGGIYSNQPQH
TRBV28	ASSFPIPWTGGIEAF
TRBV18	ASSLAEGDTQY
TRBV7-9	ASSSDRVNDQPQH
TRBV5-1	ASSPRTSGSNTDTQY
TRBV19	ASSISEYPQH
TRBV6-1	ATKGQGASAGELF
TRBV19	ASSIVKREGLGELF